The T cell receptor (beta chain) under discussion was sequenced for a study of cytomegalovirus exposure and HLA in healthy donors. Study as a whole: About 80 million unique TCRs from HLA-typed donors made up an early data release. Findings and caveats of the study: The authors later linked a missense DCLRE1C variant to TCR beta V- and J-gene trimming.

Germline V gives CDR1 SGHDT, CDR2 YYEEEE. This CDR3 comprises 15 residues. V gave up 4 bases and J gave up 0 bases; unmatched junction bases: 6. A multiplex PCR was run with 60 Vbeta primers and 13 Jbeta primers. The assay was immunoSEQ multiplex PCR, and TCRdb's table has in-frame clones only and misses some. The sample contains around 160,000 clones, approximately 70% of which appear only once. With regard to this clone: Its antigen remains unknown.

The sequence came from a woman between 18 and 29 years old in good health and CMV-seronegative. Sequences were obtained from PBMCs. The rearrangement links TRBV5-6 to TRBJ2-7; TRBD2 matches 8 bases. The CDR3 is CASSTIAGSSYEQYV. CDR3 DNA sequence: TGTGCCAGCAGCACCATAGCGGGGAGCTCCTACGAGCAGTACGTC.